This T cell receptor beta chain stems from a study of blood T cell repertoires in COVID-19. Overall study: COVID-19 samples, acute and convalescent, were from the United States, Italy and Spain. Nucleic acid was either cDNA or gDNA, and it came from T cells, B-cell-depleted T cells, or PBMCs.

Seattle patients were enrolled while actively infected and followed longitudinally. Per the authors' pipeline: Cell counts per sample came from amplifying reference gene primers. Assay: immunoSEQ multiplex PCR; the TCRdb copy retains only in-frame clones and omits some. V and J calls and clone size are given by that table; D and trimming were obtained from the DNA. This table holds a few hundred thousand clones, 75% to 90% found once. The V gene's germline CDR1 is SEHNR and CDR2 FQNEAQ (reference sequence). The CDR3 runs 15 residues. The ends lost 5 bases at V and 7 bases at J; junction bases unmatched: 8.

This TCR came from an older woman with COVID-19, enrolled during active disease. Sample: peripheral blood. The chain links TRBV7-9 to TRBJ2-1; 10 bases line up with TRBD2. Written as DNA, the CDR3 is TGTGCCAGCAGCCTCCTAGCGGGAGCGGGGAATGAGCAGTTCTTC. This sequence encodes CASSLLAGAGNEQFF.